What follows are 7 T cell receptor beta chains derived from one specimen sequenced in a study of blood T cell repertoires in COVID-19 (TCRdb year 2020). Library preparation was by the immunoSEQ multiplex PCR assay. TCRdb carries this immuneACCESS record with in-frame sequences only. Its versions omit some clonotypes, under half of them owing to an unresolved V gene in the studies checked, with the rest unexplained. The table for this sample lists 200,000 to 250,000 clones; 86% of them were counted only once. The ten largest make up around 2.2% of the sample. The sequencing sample was made of peripheral blood. These receptors all come from a man between 25 and 39 years old who had recovered from COVID-19.

The rearrangement uses TRBV18 and TRBJ2-7; TRBD1 might be the D (7 bases). The CDR3 spans 15 residues. The germline CDR1 and CDR2 sequences are KGHSH and LQKENI. Deletions cut 2 bases from V and 5 bases from J, with 16 bases between. Here the CDR3 DNA reads TGTGCCAGCTCACCAAATCCCCCAGGGGGGAACGAGCAGTACTTC. The encoded protein is CASSPNPPGGNEQYF.

The genes are TRBV29-1 and TRBJ1-1; D is unclear. Trimming removed 4 bases from V and 0 bases from J, with 9 bases in between. The CDR3 is 13 residues long. The germline V gene encodes CDR1 SQVTM and CDR2 ANQGSEA. CDR3: CSVVRLLNTEAFF. In nucleotides, the CDR3 is TGCAGCGTTGTGCGACTTCTGAACACTGAAGCTTTCTTT. The full variable domain, rest sourced from reference TRBV29-1 and TRBJ1-1, is SAVISQKPSRDICQRGTSLTIQCQVDSQVTMMFWYRQQPGQSLTLIATANQGSEATYESGFVIDKFPISRPNLTFSTLTVSNMSPEDSSIYLCSVVRLLNTEAFFGQGTRLTVV.

The chain uses TRBV6-2 or TRBV6-3 and TRBJ2-3; TRBD2 agrees at 10 bases. CDR1 is MNHEY and CDR2 is SVGEGT in the germline V gene. V shed 2 bases and J 2 bases; nucleotides not matched to a gene: 4. The CDR3 is made up of 16 amino acids. The CDR3 spells CASSYALAGVTDTQYF. The DNA of the CDR3 is TGTGCCAGCAGTTACGCCCTAGCGGGGGTCACAGATACGCAGTATTTT.

The chain recombines TRBV14 with TRBJ2-3; D call uncertain. The CDR3 is made up of 16 amino acids. V was shortened by 3 bases and J by 0 bases, with 13 bases between the two germline ends. Per germline, CDR1 SGHDN and CDR2 FVKESK. CDR3 region: CASSQADNPSTDTQYF. The CDR3 coding sequence is TGTGCCAGCAGCCAGGCAGATAATCCTAGCACAGATACGCAGTATTTT.

J is TRBJ2-7 and V is TRBV18; a weak D match, TRBD2 (6 bases). The length of the CDR3 is 14 residues. CDR1 is KGHSH, CDR2 LQKENI, per germline. The V and J ends lost 1 base and 0 bases respectively, with 7 bases between them. The CDR3 protein is CASSPRRDSYEQYF. The DNA for the CDR3 is TGTGCCAGCTCACCACGGCGGGACTCCTACGAGCAGTACTTC.

The chain carries TRBV29-1 and TRBJ1-5, with TRBD1 as a possible D gene (5 bases). The V end lost 5 bases, the J end lost 2 bases, and 10 bases lay between the germline ends. Germline V gene sequence: CDR1 SQVTM, CDR2 ANQGSEA. The CDR3 covers 13 residues. CDR3 bases: TGCAGCGTTCGTTGGGGGGGCAATCAGCCCCAGCATTTT. Amino acid sequence: CSVRWGGNQPQHF.

The chain links TRBV5-1 to TRBJ2-3, with no clear D. Per germline, CDR1 SGHRS and CDR2 YFSETQ. The CDR3 contains 15 residues. V dropped 1 base and J dropped 3 bases, with 12 bases sitting between them. The CDR3 region has the DNA TGCGCCAGCAGCTTGAACGGCAGGATTACAGATACGCAGTATTTT. Residues: CASSLNGRITDTQYF.